These 8 T cell receptor beta chains came from one sample sequenced in a study of control samples from healthy donors and cancer patients (dated by TCRdb to about 2020). Library preparation employed the immunoSEQ multiplex PCR assay. In its TCRdb copy, this immuneACCESS table keeps in-frame sequences only and misses some clones. Where compared with another copy, unresolved V genes explain less than half of these, and the others have no known cause. The sample records around 45,000 clones, roughly three quarters of which are singletons. Roughly 18% of the sample belongs to the ten largest clones. The sequenced material came from formalin-fixed, paraffin-embedded tissue. The receptors shown here come from a male donor with melanoma.

The chain links TRBV19 to TRBJ2-2; D possibly corresponds to TRBD2 (6 bases). Germline CDR1 reads LNHDA; CDR2 reads SQIVND (reference sequence). The CDR3 has 15 amino acids. Trimming took 8 bases from V and 2 from J, leaving 15 bases between them. The CDR3 nucleotides are TGTGCCAGTTCCTCGGGAGTGTTTAACACCGGGGAGCTGTTTTTT. Translation gives CASSSGVFNTGELFF.

The CDR3 here is CASRGGRRTSGANVLTF. The CDR3 DNA reads TGTGCCAGCAGGGGGGGCAGGCGGACCTCTGGGGCCAACGTCCTGACTTTC. The chain uses TRBV14 and TRBJ2-6, with D tentatively TRBD1 or TRBD2 (6 bases each). The V gene lost 6 bases and the J gene lost 0 bases, with 15 bases spanning the gap. Germline CDR1 is SGHDN and CDR2 is FVKESK. This CDR3 comprises 17 residues.

The rearrangement joins TRBV10-3 to TRBJ1-2, with D perhaps matching TRBD1 (5 bases). Germline V gene lookup returns CDR1 ENHRY and CDR2 SYGVKD. With 0 bases removed from V and 8 bases from J, the gap between germline ends came to 13 bases. The CDR3 sequence is 14 residues long. CDR3 sequence: CAISESHRPLGYTF. Written as DNA, the CDR3 is TGTGCCATCAGTGAGTCGCACAGGCCCCTAGGCTACACCTTC.

This clone was recorded a few times. The rearrangement uses TRBV2 and TRBJ2-3; 7 bases match TRBD2. Germline values: CDR1 SNHLY, CDR2 FYNNEI. The CDR3 totals 12 residues. Unmatched junction bases numbered 6, after V lost 11 bases and J lost 4 bases. The chain's CDR3 is CAGGLESDTQYF. The CDR3 DNA is TGTGCCGGAGGACTAGAGTCAGATACGCAGTATTTT.

The chain links TRBV2 to TRBJ1-4; no definite D call. This CDR3 region has 14 residues. CDR1 SNHLY and CDR2 FYNNEI come from the germline V gene. V gave up 7 bases and J gave up 4 bases, with 13 bases separating them. CDR3 residues: CASKGGRVNEKLFF. The DNA for the CDR3 is TGTGCCAGCAAGGGCGGCCGCGTTAATGAAAAACTGTTTTTT.

The chain uses TRBV18 and TRBJ1-4; 8 bases fit TRBD1. Germline assignment: CDR1 KGHSH and CDR2 LQKENI. Germline trimming cut 1 base from V and 0 bases from J; bases unmatched to any gene: 7. This CDR3 has 18 residues. CDR3 in DNA: TGTGCCAGCTCACCACTATCGGACAGGGCAGCAACTAATGAAAAACTGTTTTTT. Protein sequence: CASSPLSDRAATNEKLFF.

This clone has only a few counts. The chain couples TRBV20-1 to TRBJ2-3; D gene uncertain. This CDR3 region has 10 residues. CDR1 is DFQATT and CDR2 is SNEGSKA in the germline V gene (reference sequence). The DNA of the CDR3 is TGCAGCACATCTTATCATACGCAGTATTTT. As protein: CSTSYHTQYF.

This clone was observed a single time. The CDR3, as DNA: TGTGCCACCAGCAGTCGGGACCTACCCTCCTACGAGCAGTACTTC. Amino acids: CATSSRDLPSYEQYF. The J gene is TRBJ2-7, the V gene TRBV15; the D call may be TRBD1 or TRBD2 (5 bases each). The germline V gene has CDR1 LNHNV and CDR2 YYDKDF (reference sequence). Trimming left V 3 bases short and J 0 bases short, with 12 bases between. CDR3 length: 15 amino acids.